This TCR beta chain was profiled in a study of beta chain features in type 1 diabetes. Isolation of CD4+ naive, central memory, regulatory and stem cell-like memory cells was achieved by sorting via CD45RO/CCR7/CD25/CD127/CD95/CD27. V dropped 7 bases and J dropped 5; count of bases not matched to a gene: 2. Germline CDR1 is SGHTA and CDR2 is FQGNSA. The CDR3 spans 13 residues. Expressed TCRB transcripts were sequenced after all isolated RNA was converted to cDNA. TCRdb's table, derived via immunoSEQ multiplex PCR, lists solely in-frame clones and lacks some. The sample contains 300,000 to 450,000 clones, around 19% of which appear only once.

The J gene is TRBJ2-1, the V gene TRBV7-2; 10 nucleotides line up with TRBD1. The TCR was taken from a young woman in good health. The sample consisted of naive CD4+ T cells from blood. The CDR3 spells CASTGQGNNEQFF. CDR3 nucleotide sequence: TGTGCCAGCACGGGACAGGGGAACAATGAGCAGTTCTTC.